Listed here are 2 T cell receptor beta chains from one sample, sequenced in a study of T cells after yellow fever vaccination. TCRdb called the 5' RACE reads again in MiXCR, with one record for every CDR3 protein. This sample carries some 670,000 distinct CDR3 sequences, 12% of them seen once, and the ten largest clones take more than 13%. The specimen was PBMCs, collected on the day of the yellow fever booster vaccination. These receptors all come from a man aged 25 to 40 who received the YFV17D yellow fever vaccine.

This clonotype showed up many times. The chain is built from TRBV29-1 and TRBJ2-1; perhaps TRBD2 as D (6 bases). Trimming removed 7 bases at V and 14 bases at J, with 18 bases between. This CDR3 is built from 11 residues. Germline loops: CDR1 SQVTM, CDR2 ANQGSEA. CDR3 nucleotides: TGCAGCGGGGGAACGCGGGGTTTGGAGTTCTTC. Encoded protein: CSGGTRGLEFF.

Only a few counts were recorded for this clonotype. The rearrangement uses TRBV7-9 and TRBJ2-7; D perhaps matches TRBD1 (6 bases). The CDR3 is 15 residues long. The germline V gene encodes CDR1 SEHNR and CDR2 FQNEAQ (reference sequence). The V end lost 6 bases, the J end lost 5 bases, and 20 bases lay between the germline ends. For the CDR3, the DNA is TGTGCCAGCAGATCAACCGGGACAATAACTCACGAGCAGTACTTC. This codes for CASRSTGTITHEQYF.